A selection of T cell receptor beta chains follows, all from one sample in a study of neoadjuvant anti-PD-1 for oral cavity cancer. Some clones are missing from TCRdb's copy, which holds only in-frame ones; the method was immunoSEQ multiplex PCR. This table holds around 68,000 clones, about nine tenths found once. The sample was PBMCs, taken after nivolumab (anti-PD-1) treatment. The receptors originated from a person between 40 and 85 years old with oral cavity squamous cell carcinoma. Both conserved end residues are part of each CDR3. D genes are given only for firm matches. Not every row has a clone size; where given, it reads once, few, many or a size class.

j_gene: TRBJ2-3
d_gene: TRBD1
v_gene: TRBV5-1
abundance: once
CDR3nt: TGCGCCAGCAGCTTTGAACAGGGGGCCAGCACAGATACGCAGTATTTT
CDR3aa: CASSFEQGASTDTQYF

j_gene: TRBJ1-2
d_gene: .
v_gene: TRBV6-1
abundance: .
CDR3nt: TGTGCCAGCAGTGAATGGGGCTACACCTTC
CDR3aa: CASSEWGYTF

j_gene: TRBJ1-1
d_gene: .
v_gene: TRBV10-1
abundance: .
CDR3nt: TGCGCCAGCAGTGATTCGAACAAAATTAACACTGAAGCTTTCTTT
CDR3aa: CASSDSNKINTEAFF

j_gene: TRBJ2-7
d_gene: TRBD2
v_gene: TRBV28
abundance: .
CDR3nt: TGTGCCAGCAGCCGCGGGAGGTCCCGGTACGAGCAGTACTTC
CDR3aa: CASSRGRSRYEQYF

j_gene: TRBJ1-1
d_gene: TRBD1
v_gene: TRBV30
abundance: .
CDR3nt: TGTGCCTGGAGTACCGTCCAGGGGGCGCGAGCTTTCTTT
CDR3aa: CAWSTVQGARAFF

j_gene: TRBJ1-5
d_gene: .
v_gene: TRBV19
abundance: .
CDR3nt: TGTGCCAGTAGTCGTCAGGGGTATCAGCCCCAGCATTTT
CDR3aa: CASSRQGYQPQHF

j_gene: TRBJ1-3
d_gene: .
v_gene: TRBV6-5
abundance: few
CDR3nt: TGTGCCAGCAGTTACTCTTCCTCGAGCTCTGGAAACACCATATATTTT
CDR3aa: CASSYSSSSSGNTIYF

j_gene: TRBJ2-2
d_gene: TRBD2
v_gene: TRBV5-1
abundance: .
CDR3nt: TGCGCCAGCAGCTTGGGACTAGCGGGGTTTCTAGGGAACACCGGGGAGCTGTTTTTT
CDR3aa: CASSLGLAGFLGNTGELFF

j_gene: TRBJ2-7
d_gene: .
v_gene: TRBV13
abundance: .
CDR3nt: TGTGCCAGCAGCGGTAGGCCCTACGAGCAGTACTTC
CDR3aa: CASSGRPYEQYF

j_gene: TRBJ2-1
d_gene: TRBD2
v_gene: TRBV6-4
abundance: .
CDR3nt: TGTGCCAGCACCAGTAGCGGGAGGGACCCTATGAACAATGAGCAGTTCTTC
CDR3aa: CASTSSGRDPMNNEQFF

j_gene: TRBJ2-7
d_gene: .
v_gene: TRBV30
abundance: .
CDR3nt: TGTGCCTGGAGCAGGGCCTACGAGCAGTACTTC
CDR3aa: CAWSRAYEQYF

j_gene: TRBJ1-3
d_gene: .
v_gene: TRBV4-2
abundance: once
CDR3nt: TGTGCCAGCAGCCAGGGAGTAAAGGGGTTTACTGGAAACACCATATATTTT
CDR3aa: CASSQGVKGFTGNTIYF

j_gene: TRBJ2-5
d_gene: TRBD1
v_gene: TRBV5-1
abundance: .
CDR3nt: TGCGCCAGCAGCTTGGTTTCAGGGGGCAAGGAGACCCAGTACTTC
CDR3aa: CASSLVSGGKETQYF

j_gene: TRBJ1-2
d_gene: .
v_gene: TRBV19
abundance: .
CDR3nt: TGTGCCAGTAGTATCAGTCCGACTATGGGCTATGGCTACACCTTC
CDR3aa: CASSISPTMGYGYTF

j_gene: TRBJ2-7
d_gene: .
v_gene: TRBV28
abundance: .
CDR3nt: TGTGCCAGCAGTCAAATCTCCGTGAGCCAGTCCTACGAGCAGTACTTC
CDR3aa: CASSQISVSQSYEQYF

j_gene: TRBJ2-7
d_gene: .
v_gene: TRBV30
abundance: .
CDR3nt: TGTGCCTGGAGACCAGGGGCCGGCGAGCAGTACTTC
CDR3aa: CAWRPGAGEQYF

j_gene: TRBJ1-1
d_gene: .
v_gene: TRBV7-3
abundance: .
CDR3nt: TGTGCCAGCAGCCAAGGGGGGAACACTGAAGCTTTCTTT
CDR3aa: CASSQGGNTEAFF

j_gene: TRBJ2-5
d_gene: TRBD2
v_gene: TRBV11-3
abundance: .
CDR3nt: TGTGCCAGCAGCTTAGGGCTAGCGGTTCAAGAGACCCAGTACTTC
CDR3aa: CASSLGLAVQETQYF

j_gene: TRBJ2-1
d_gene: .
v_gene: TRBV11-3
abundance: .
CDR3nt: TGTGCCAGCAGCTCCCACCGGGCGGGCAATGAGCAGTTCTTC
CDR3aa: CASSSHRAGNEQFF

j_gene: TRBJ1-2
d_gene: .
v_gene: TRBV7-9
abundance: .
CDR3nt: TGTGCCAGCAGCTTAGCGGGGGTGGACTATGGCTACACCTTC
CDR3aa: CASSLAGVDYGYTF

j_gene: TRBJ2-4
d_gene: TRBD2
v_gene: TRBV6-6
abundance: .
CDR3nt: TGTGCCAGCAGCGAGGGACTAGCGGGAGGGATTCAGTACTTC
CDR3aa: CASSEGLAGGIQYF

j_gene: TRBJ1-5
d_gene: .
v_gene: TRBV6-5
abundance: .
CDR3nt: TGTGCCAGCAGTTACTCGTTGAGGCAGCCCCAGCATTTT
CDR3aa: CASSYSLRQPQHF

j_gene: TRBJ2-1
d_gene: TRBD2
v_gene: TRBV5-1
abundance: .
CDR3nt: TGCGCCAGCAGCTTGAACGGAGCGCCGGGCGGGGGGGCCAATGAGCAGTTCTTC
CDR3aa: CASSLNGAPGGGANEQFF

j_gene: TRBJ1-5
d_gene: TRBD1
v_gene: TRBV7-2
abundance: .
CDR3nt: TGTGCCAGCAGTTTTACAGGGGGCCCTCAGCCCCAGCATTTT
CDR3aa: CASSFTGGPQPQHF

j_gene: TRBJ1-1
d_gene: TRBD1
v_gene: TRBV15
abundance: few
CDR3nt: TGTGCCACCAGCGGAAATCCCTACAGGGGGCGCATTCCCAGCACTGAAGCTTTCTTT
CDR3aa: CATSGNPYRGRIPSTEAFF

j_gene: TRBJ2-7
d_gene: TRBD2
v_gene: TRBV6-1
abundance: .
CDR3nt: TGTGCCAGCAGTGAAGTGGTTAGCGGGCGCTCCTACGAGCAGTACTTC
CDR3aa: CASSEVVSGRSYEQYF

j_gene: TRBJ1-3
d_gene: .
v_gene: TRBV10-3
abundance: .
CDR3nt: TGTGCCATCAGTGAGTCTTACCGCTCTGGAAACACCATATATTTT
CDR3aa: CAISESYRSGNTIYF

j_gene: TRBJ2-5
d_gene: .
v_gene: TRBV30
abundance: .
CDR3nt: TGTGCCTGGAGTGTAGGGGCAGGTACCCAAGAGACCCAGTACTTC
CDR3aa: CAWSVGAGTQETQYF

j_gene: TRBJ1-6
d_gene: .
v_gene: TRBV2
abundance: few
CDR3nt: TGTGCCAGCAAAAGGGGGTTGTGGGCACCCCTCCACTTT
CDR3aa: CASKRGLWAPLHF

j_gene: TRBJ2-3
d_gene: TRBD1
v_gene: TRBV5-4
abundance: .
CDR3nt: TGTGCCAGCAGCAAGGGGACAGGGGTTGGGACAGATACGCAGTATTTT
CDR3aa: CASSKGTGVGTDTQYF

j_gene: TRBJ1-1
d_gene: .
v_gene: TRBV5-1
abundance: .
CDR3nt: TGCGCCAGCAGCTTGGGGGCAGGGGCGGTCACTGAAGCTTTCTTT
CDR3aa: CASSLGAGAVTEAFF

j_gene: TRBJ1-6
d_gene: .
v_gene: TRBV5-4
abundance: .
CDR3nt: TGTGCCAGCAGCTCGGATAACCAGGGGTTCGGTTCACCCCTCCACTTT
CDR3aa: CASSSDNQGFGSPLHF

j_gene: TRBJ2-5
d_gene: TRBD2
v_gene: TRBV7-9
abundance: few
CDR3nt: TGTGCCAGCAGCGCGAGCGGGAGGTTCGGAGAGACCCAGTACTTC
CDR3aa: CASSASGRFGETQYF

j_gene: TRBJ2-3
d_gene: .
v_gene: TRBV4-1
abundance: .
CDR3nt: TGCGCCAGCAGGCTCCGGGACCTAGCAACAGATACGCAGTATTTT
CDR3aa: CASRLRDLATDTQYF

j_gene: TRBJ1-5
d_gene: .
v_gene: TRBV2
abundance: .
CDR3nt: TGTGCCAGCGGTGGCGGCGGAGTGAATCAGCCCCAGCATTTT
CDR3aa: CASGGGGVNQPQHF

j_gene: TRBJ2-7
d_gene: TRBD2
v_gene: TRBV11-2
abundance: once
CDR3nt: TGTGCCAGCAGCTTCCCGGGGCGGGGGGTCTACGAGCAGTACTTC
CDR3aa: CASSFPGRGVYEQYF

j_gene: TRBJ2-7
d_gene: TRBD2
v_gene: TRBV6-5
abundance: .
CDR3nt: TGTGCCAGCAGCTACTCGACTAGCGTTTCTGACGAGCAGTACTTC
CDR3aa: CASSYSTSVSDEQYF

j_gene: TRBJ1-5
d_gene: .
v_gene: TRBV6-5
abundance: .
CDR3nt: TGTGCCAGCAGTTCGGGCCCTATGGCACCTTATCAGCCCCAGCATTTT
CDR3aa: CASSSGPMAPYQPQHF

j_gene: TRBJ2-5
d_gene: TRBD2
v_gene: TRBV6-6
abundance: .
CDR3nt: TGTGCCACCATCACCGGGGGGGCGGGAGAGACCCAGTACTTC
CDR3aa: CATITGGAGETQYF

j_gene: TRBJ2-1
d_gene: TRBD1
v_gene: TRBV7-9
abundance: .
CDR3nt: TGTGCCAGCAGCTCAGGGACAGCTTCCTACAATGAGCAGTTCTTC
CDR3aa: CASSSGTASYNEQFF

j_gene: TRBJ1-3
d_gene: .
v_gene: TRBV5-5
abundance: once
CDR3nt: TGTGCCAGCAGCCTCGAGGGAAACACCATATATTTT
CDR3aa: CASSLEGNTIYF

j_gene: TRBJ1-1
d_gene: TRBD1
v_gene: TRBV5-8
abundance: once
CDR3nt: TGTGCCAGCAGCCTAGGACAGGGGGCGGCTGAAGCTTTCTTT
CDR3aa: CASSLGQGAAEAFF

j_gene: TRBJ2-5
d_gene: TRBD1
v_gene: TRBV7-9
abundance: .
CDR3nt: TGTGCCAGCAGCTTAGCCGGACAGGGGCAAGAGACCCAGTACTTC
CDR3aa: CASSLAGQGQETQYF

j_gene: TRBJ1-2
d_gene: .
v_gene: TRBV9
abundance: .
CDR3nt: TGTGCCAGCACCAAGACAGAGGGGACGGGTTATGGCTACACCTTC
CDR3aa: CASTKTEGTGYGYTF

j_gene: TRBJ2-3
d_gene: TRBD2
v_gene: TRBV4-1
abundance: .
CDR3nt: TGCGCCAGCAGCCCGACCCTAGCGGGGAGCACAGATACGCAGTATTTT
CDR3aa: CASSPTLAGSTDTQYF

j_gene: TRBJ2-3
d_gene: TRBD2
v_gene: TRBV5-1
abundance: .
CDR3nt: TGCGCCAGCAGCCCCGGGACTAGCGGGAGGGTTCGAGATACGCAGTATTTT
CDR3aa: CASSPGTSGRVRDTQYF

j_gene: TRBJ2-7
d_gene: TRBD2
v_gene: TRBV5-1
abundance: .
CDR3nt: TGCGCCAGCAGCCTGAATCCGGGAGGTGGGTTCTACGAGCAGTACTTC
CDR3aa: CASSLNPGGGFYEQYF

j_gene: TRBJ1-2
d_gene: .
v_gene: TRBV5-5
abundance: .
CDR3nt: TGTGCCAGCAACTACGAACTTAACTATGGCTACACCTTC
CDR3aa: CASNYELNYGYTF

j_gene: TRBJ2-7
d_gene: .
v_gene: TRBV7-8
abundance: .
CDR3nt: TGTGCCAGCAGCTTAGTATCGGCCGGAGCAAACTCCTACGAGCAGTACTTC
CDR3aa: CASSLVSAGANSYEQYF

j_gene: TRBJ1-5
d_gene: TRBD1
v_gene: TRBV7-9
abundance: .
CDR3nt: TGTGCCAGCAGCCAGGGACAGGGGCCCGCTCAACCCCAGCATTTT
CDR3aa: CASSQGQGPAQPQHF